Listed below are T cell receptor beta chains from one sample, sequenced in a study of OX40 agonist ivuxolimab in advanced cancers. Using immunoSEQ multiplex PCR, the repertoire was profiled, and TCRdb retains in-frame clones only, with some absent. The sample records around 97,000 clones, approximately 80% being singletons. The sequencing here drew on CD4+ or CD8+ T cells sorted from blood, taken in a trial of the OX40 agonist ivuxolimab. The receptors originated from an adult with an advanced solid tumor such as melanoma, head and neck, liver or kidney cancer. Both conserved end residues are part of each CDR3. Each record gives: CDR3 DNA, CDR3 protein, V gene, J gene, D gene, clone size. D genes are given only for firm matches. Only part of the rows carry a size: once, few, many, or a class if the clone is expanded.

cdr3_nt: TGTGCCAGCTCGCTCGACGGGGGGACACGAGGGCTAGAGACCCAGTACTTC
cdr3_aa: CASSLDGGTRGLETQYF
v_call: TRBV5-5
j_call: TRBJ2-5
d_call: -
clone_size: -

cdr3_nt: TGTGCCACCAGCAGAGATCGGGGCTTCGGTGAAAAACTGTTTTTT
cdr3_aa: CATSRDRGFGEKLFF
v_call: TRBV15
j_call: TRBJ1-4
d_call: -
clone_size: -

cdr3_nt: TGTGCTAGTGGTTTAGATCGGGCGGCTTTCTTT
cdr3_aa: CASGLDRAAFF
v_call: TRBV12-5
j_call: TRBJ1-1
d_call: -
clone_size: -

cdr3_nt: TGTGCCATCTCGGGGCTAACCGTCTACGAGCAGTACTTC
cdr3_aa: CAISGLTVYEQYF
v_call: TRBV10-3
j_call: TRBJ2-7
d_call: -
clone_size: -

cdr3_nt: TGTGCCAGCACCCAGGGGGCTGCTAACTATGGCTACACCTTC
cdr3_aa: CASTQGAANYGYTF
v_call: TRBV11-2
j_call: TRBJ1-2
d_call: TRBD1
clone_size: once

cdr3_nt: TGTGCCAGCAGTTCCTCAGCGGCGTCCTACAATGAGCAGTTCTTC
cdr3_aa: CASSSSAASYNEQFF
v_call: TRBV6-5
j_call: TRBJ2-1
d_call: -
clone_size: -

cdr3_nt: TGTGCCAGTACGGACAGGGTCGGTACCGGGGAGCTGTTTTTT
cdr3_aa: CASTDRVGTGELFF
v_call: TRBV19
j_call: TRBJ2-2
d_call: TRBD1
clone_size: -

cdr3_nt: TGCGCCAGCAGCCAAGTGGGCGGGGGGGCCGGAGATACGCAGTATTTT
cdr3_aa: CASSQVGGGAGDTQYF
v_call: TRBV4-3
j_call: TRBJ2-3
d_call: TRBD2
clone_size: few

cdr3_nt: TGTGCCAGCAGCCACGGGACAGGGGAAGCTTTCTTT
cdr3_aa: CASSHGTGEAFF
v_call: TRBV7-2
j_call: TRBJ1-1
d_call: TRBD1
clone_size: -

cdr3_nt: TGTGCCAGCAGCCGTAGCGGGAGCGTAGATAATGAGCAGTTCTTC
cdr3_aa: CASSRSGSVDNEQFF
v_call: TRBV7-9
j_call: TRBJ2-1
d_call: TRBD2
clone_size: -

cdr3_nt: TGTGCCAGCAGCGTGGAAGGACTAGCGTTTGATACGCAGTATTTT
cdr3_aa: CASSVEGLAFDTQYF
v_call: TRBV9
j_call: TRBJ2-3
d_call: TRBD2
clone_size: -

cdr3_nt: TGTGCCAGCAGCGTCGGGACTAGCGGGGGCCCCACGACAGATACGCAGTATTTT
cdr3_aa: CASSVGTSGGPTTDTQYF
v_call: TRBV9
j_call: TRBJ2-3
d_call: TRBD2
clone_size: few

cdr3_nt: TGTGCCAGCAGTGAGCAGGGGGCAAATCAGCCCCAGCATTTT
cdr3_aa: CASSEQGANQPQHF
v_call: TRBV6-1
j_call: TRBJ1-5
d_call: TRBD1
clone_size: -

cdr3_nt: TGCGCCAGCAGCTCCCCCCAGCGGGAATACAATGAGCAGTTCTTC
cdr3_aa: CASSSPQREYNEQFF
v_call: TRBV5-1
j_call: TRBJ2-1
d_call: TRBD2
clone_size: once

cdr3_nt: TGTGCCACCAGCAGAGTCCAGACTAGCGGGAGAGATGAGCAGTTCTTC
cdr3_aa: CATSRVQTSGRDEQFF
v_call: TRBV15
j_call: TRBJ2-1
d_call: TRBD2
clone_size: -

cdr3_nt: TGTGCCAGCAGTGCTGAGACAGACACTGAAGCTTTCTTT
cdr3_aa: CASSAETDTEAFF
v_call: TRBV2
j_call: TRBJ1-1
d_call: -
clone_size: few

cdr3_nt: TGTGCCAGCAGCTTAGATTTGAGTTCCTTCCAGGAGCAGTACTTC
cdr3_aa: CASSLDLSSFQEQYF
v_call: TRBV11-2
j_call: TRBJ2-7
d_call: -
clone_size: -

cdr3_nt: TGTGCCAGCAGTCAACAGGGGGGCACCGGGGAGCTGTTTTTT
cdr3_aa: CASSQQGGTGELFF
v_call: TRBV2
j_call: TRBJ2-2
d_call: TRBD1
clone_size: -

cdr3_nt: TGTGCCAGCAGCCCCTGGCGGGGGACAGGCGAGACCCAGTACTTC
cdr3_aa: CASSPWRGTGETQYF
v_call: TRBV5-6
j_call: TRBJ2-5
d_call: -
clone_size: -